This entry describes one TCR beta chain. Its target is unknown. The record originates from a study of cytomegalovirus exposure and HLA in healthy donors. The table came from immunoSEQ multiplex PCR; TCRdb's copy has only in-frame clones and leaves some out. The data show approximately 260,000 clones, with about 86% seen just once and approximately 1% held by the top ten. Study results and caveats: Approximately 160 TCR beta chains were listed as cytomegalovirus-associated.

The clonotype originates from a young woman in good health and CMV-seronegative. Sequencing was performed on PBMCs.

CDR3 loop: CASIDERADTQYF. The DNA of the CDR3 is TGCGCCAGCATCGACGAGAGGGCAGATACGCAGTATTTT. The chain recombines TRBV10-2 with TRBJ2-3, with a possible D match to TRBD2 (5 bases). The V end lost 7 bases, the J end lost 4 bases, and 12 bases lay between the germline ends. CDR3 length: 13 residues. Germline values: CDR1 WSHSY, CDR2 SAAADI.